This is a list of T cell receptor beta chains from one sample in a study of T cell responses to AZD1222 COVID-19 vaccine. Using immunoSEQ multiplex PCR, the repertoire was profiled, and TCRdb retains in-frame clones only, with some absent. The data hold about 210,000 clones, with roughly 94% observed a single time. The material was peripheral blood, obtained 28 days after the second dose of the MenACWY control vaccine. The receptors derive from an adult who received the MenACWY meningococcal vaccine as a control. Each CDR3 is given with its conserved first and last residue. D genes are given only for firm matches. Rows may omit the clone size; those that give it use once, few, many or a size class.

TRBJ1-5	-	-	TRBV6-5	CASSYGGGNQPQHF	TGTGCCAGCAGTTACGGGGGGGGCAATCAGCCCCAGCATTTT
TRBJ1-2	-	TRBD1	TRBV10-2	CASSDAGTGQGYTF	TGCGCCAGCAGTGATGCCGGGACAGGGCAAGGCTACACCTTC
TRBJ1-5	-	TRBD1	TRBV7-9	CASTGTGNQPQHF	TGTGCCAGCACGGGGACAGGGAATCAGCCCCAGCATTTT
TRBJ1-1	-	TRBD1	TRBV5-1	CASSLAGTGTFEAFF	TGCGCCAGCAGCTTGGCCGGGACAGGGACCTTTGAAGCTTTCTTT
TRBJ2-2	-	TRBD2	TRBV9	CASSVGLAENTGELFF	TGTGCCAGCAGCGTAGGACTAGCGGAGAACACCGGGGAGCTGTTTTTT
TRBJ1-4	-	-	TRBV28	CASSSTEGLGEKLFF	TGTGCCAGCAGTTCTACCGAGGGGTTGGGAGAAAAACTGTTTTTT
TRBJ2-1	-	-	TRBV9	CASSIDGREQFF	TGTGCCAGCAGCATTGACGGAAGAGAGCAGTTCTTC
TRBJ2-7	-	TRBD1	TRBV5-1	CASSLAAVGDRTPHGEQYF	TGCGCCAGCAGCTTGGCCGCTGTAGGGGACAGGACCCCTCACGGCGAGCAGTACTTC
TRBJ2-5	-	TRBD1	TRBV27	CASSTLGQEETQYF	TGTGCCAGCAGTACTCTTGGACAGGAAGAGACCCAGTACTTC
TRBJ2-7	-	-	TRBV28	CASSLRMDYEQYF	TGTGCCAGCAGTTTACGAATGGACTACGAGCAGTACTTC
TRBJ2-5	-	-	TRBV15	CATSRGPQETQYF	TGTGCCACCAGCAGAGGGCCACAAGAGACCCAGTACTTC
TRBJ2-2	-	TRBD2	TRBV6-2/TRBV6-3	CASSIGTSGDTGELFF	TGTGCCAGCAGTATCGGGACTAGCGGGGACACCGGGGAGCTGTTTTTT
TRBJ2-7	-	TRBD2	TRBV7-2	CASSLAGGGSYEQYF	TGTGCCAGCAGCTTAGCTGGGGGGGGTTCCTACGAGCAGTACTTC
TRBJ1-1	-	-	TRBV14	CASSHEVAGLDEAFF	TGTGCCAGCAGCCATGAGGTGGCAGGGTTGGATGAAGCTTTCTTT
TRBJ2-1	-	-	TRBV7-2	CASSLGGSYNEQFF	TGTGCCAGCAGCTTAGGGGGATCCTACAATGAGCAGTTCTTC
TRBJ1-2	-	-	TRBV3-1/TRBV3-2	CASSQSGGCTF	TGTGCCAGCAGCCAGTCAGGCGGTTGTACCTTC
TRBJ2-7	once	TRBD2	TRBV5-4	CASSRGVNEQYF	TGTGCCAGCAGCCGGGGGGTGAACGAGCAGTACTTC
TRBJ2-7	-	-	TRBV7-9	CASSPGSRWYEQYF	TGTGCCAGCAGCCCCGGGTCCCGGTGGTACGAGCAGTACTTC
TRBJ1-1	once	-	TRBV9	CASSVGGVGTEAFF	TGTGCCAGCAGCGTAGGTGGAGTTGGGACTGAAGCTTTCTTT
TRBJ2-7	-	-	TRBV7-2	CASSLVVDSSYEQYF	TGTGCCAGCAGCTTAGTTGTGGACTCTTCCTACGAGCAGTACTTC
TRBJ2-1	-	TRBD1	TRBV27	CASSPRTGGNEQFF	TGTGCCAGCAGTCCCCGGACAGGGGGCAATGAGCAGTTCTTC
TRBJ1-5	-	-	TRBV28	CASSFRGGGQPQHF	TGTGCCAGCAGTTTTAGGGGAGGCGGTCAGCCCCAGCATTTT
TRBJ1-1	-	-	TRBV5-4	CASSTGRLQANTEAFF	TGTGCCAGCAGCACTGGAAGGCTACAGGCGAACACTGAAGCTTTCTTT
TRBJ2-7	-	TRBD1	TRBV11-3	CASSYIVGTDSYEQYF	TGTGCCAGCAGCTATATCGTCGGGACAGATTCCTACGAGCAGTACTTC
TRBJ2-3	-	TRBD1	TRBV4-1	CASSQADRVTDTQYF	TGTGCCAGCAGCCAAGCGGACAGGGTTACAGATACGCAGTATTTT
TRBJ2-1	-	TRBD2	TRBV19	CASRTSGTLYNEQFF	TGTGCCAGTAGGACTAGCGGGACACTCTACAATGAGCAGTTCTTC
TRBJ1-1	-	-	TRBV19	CASSTYLGMGTEAFF	TGTGCCAGTAGTACCTATCTCGGTATGGGCACTGAAGCTTTCTTT
TRBJ2-1	once	TRBD2	TRBV19	CASSIDKASGYNEQFF	TGTGCCAGTAGTATAGATAAGGCTAGCGGCTACAATGAGCAGTTCTTC
TRBJ2-3	once	TRBD2	TRBV19	CASSISAGNTDTQYF	TGTGCCAGTAGTATCTCAGCGGGAAACACAGATACGCAGTATTTT
TRBJ1-1	-	-	TRBV5-6	CASSSSDSMNTEAFF	TGTGCCAGCAGCTCCTCCGACAGCATGAACACTGAAGCTTTCTTT
TRBJ2-1	-	TRBD2	TRBV28	CASSLSGLALNEQFF	TGTGCCAGCAGTTTATCCGGACTAGCATTGAATGAGCAGTTCTTC
TRBJ1-2	-	-	TRBV20-1	CRANYGYTF	TGCAGAGCTAACTATGGCTACACCTTC
TRBJ1-5	-	TRBD1	TRBV19	CASSRDRGRADSNQPQHF	TGTGCCAGTAGTAGGGACAGGGGGCGGGCTGATAGCAATCAGCCCCAGCATTTT
TRBJ1-2	-	-	TRBV13	CASSLEDGPGYTF	TGTGCCAGCAGCTTAGAGGACGGGCCTGGCTACACCTTC
TRBJ2-3	-	-	TRBV4-3	CASSGGALGDTQYF	TGCGCCAGCAGCGGGGGGGCGCTGGGAGATACGCAGTATTTT
TRBJ2-3	-	TRBD2	TRBV5-6	CASSLARGASTDTQYF	TGTGCCAGCAGCTTGGCGCGGGGGGCATCCACAGATACGCAGTATTTT
TRBJ2-3	-	-	TRBV27	CASSFSSTRPPDTQYF	TGTGCCAGCAGTTTTTCGTCAACTAGGCCTCCAGATACGCAGTATTTT
TRBJ2-5	-	-	TRBV7-9	CARSPLLGEQETQYF	TGTGCCAGATCCCCTCTTTTGGGGGAGCAAGAGACCCAGTACTTC
TRBJ2-2	-	-	TRBV19	CASHPGTAYTGELFF	TGTGCCAGCCACCCCGGGACGGCCTACACCGGGGAGCTGTTTTTT
TRBJ2-3	-	TRBD2	TRBV27	CASSNLAGTDTQYF	TGTGCCAGCAGTAACCTAGCGGGAACAGATACGCAGTATTTT
TRBJ2-5	-	TRBD2	TRBV5-4	CASSLIEGLAGGPETQYF	TGTGCCAGCAGCTTGATCGAGGGATTAGCGGGGGGGCCCGAGACCCAGTACTTC
TRBJ1-1	-	-	TRBV7-7	CASSPLRGTEAFF	TGTGCTAGCAGCCCCCTCAGAGGGACTGAAGCTTTCTTT
TRBJ2-2	-	-	TRBV5-8	CASSSTPNTGELFF	TGTGCCAGCAGCTCAACCCCGAACACCGGGGAGCTGTTTTTT
TRBJ2-1	-	-	TRBV28	CASRDPGLYNEQFF	TGTGCCAGCAGAGATCCGGGACTCTACAATGAGCAGTTCTTC
TRBJ1-3	-	-	TRBV5-4	CASGLYSGNTIYF	TGTGCCAGCGGTCTCTACTCTGGAAACACCATATATTTT
TRBJ2-3	-	TRBD2	TRBV5-4	CASSLTPASGTTDTQYF	TGTGCCAGCAGCTTAACGCCTGCTAGCGGGACGACAGATACGCAGTATTTT
TRBJ2-7	-	TRBD2	TRBV24-1	CATSAGGGLYEQYF	TGTGCCACCAGTGCGGGCGGGGGACTCTACGAGCAGTACTTC
TRBJ1-2	-	-	TRBV28	CASSFSVRGYGYTF	TGTGCCAGCAGTTTTTCTGTCAGGGGTTATGGCTACACCTTC
TRBJ1-4	-	TRBD1	TRBV14	CASSQDRDRGQVNEKLFF	TGTGCCAGCAGCCAAGATCGGGACAGGGGGCAAGTTAATGAAAAACTGTTTTTT
TRBJ1-3	-	-	TRBV9	CASSVRQPHSGNTIYF	TGTGCCAGCAGCGTAAGACAGCCCCACTCTGGAAACACCATATATTTT